The 24 T cell receptor beta chains below come from one sample, sequenced in a study of cytomegalovirus exposure and HLA in healthy donors. The study ran its PCR with 60 Vbeta and 13 Jbeta primers. Some clones are missing from TCRdb's copy, which holds only in-frame ones; the method was immunoSEQ multiplex PCR. The sample yields a few hundred thousand clones, approximately 90% seen once. Sequenced sample: PBMCs. The receptors here all came from a woman younger than 30 in good health and CMV-seronegative.

Comments on this clone: Relative to the germline gene, one junction end is altered; a read error may explain this. This rearrangement joins TRBV9 to TRBJ2-7; 8 nucleotides agree with TRBD1. This CDR3 region has 16 residues. Germline assignment: CDR1 SGDLS and CDR2 YYNGEE. CDR3 nucleotide sequence: TGTGCCGGCAGCGTCGGTGGGACAGGTATCCTCTACGAGCAGTACTTC. Residues: CAGSVGGTGILYEQYF.

V usage is TRBV7-9 and J usage is TRBJ1-1; tentatively, D is TRBD1 (5 bases). The CDR3 runs 16 residues. V lost 7 bases and J 1 base, leaving 19 bases between the germline ends. CDR1 and CDR2 from the germline V gene are SEHNR and FQNEAQ (reference sequence). The CDR3 region is CASIQGGGFENTEAFF. In nucleotides, the CDR3 is TGTGCCAGCATCCAGGGTGGGGGGTTCGAGAACACTGAAGCTTTCTTT.

The chain uses TRBV5-1 and TRBJ2-3; D gene ambiguous. The V gene's germline CDR1 is SGHRS and CDR2 YFSETQ. The CDR3 extends over 15 amino acids. Trimming removed 4 bases at V and 1 base at J, with 13 bases between. The CDR3, as DNA: TGCGCCAGCAGCCCTTACAGTGGTGGCACAGATACGCAGTATTTT. Protein sequence: CASSPYSGGTDTQYF.

The chain has TRBV7-3 and TRBJ1-1; TRBD1 might be the D (5 bases). Germline V gene data show CDR1 as SGHTA and CDR2 as FQGTGA. The CDR3 is made up of 14 amino acids. Trimming shortened V by 5 bases and J by 1 base, and 11 bases separated the two germline ends. The CDR3 coding sequence is TGTGCCAGCAGCCCTAATCAGGGGAACACTGAAGCTTTCTTT. As protein: CASSPNQGNTEAFF.

The V and J genes are TRBV10-3 and TRBJ2-1, with TRBD2 matching over 7 bases. The CDR3 has 16 residues. V lost 3 bases and J lost 0; bases outside the gene matches: 5. Germline CDR1 reads ENHRY; CDR2 reads SYGVKD. The CDR3 DNA follows: TGTGCCATCAGTGAAACTAGCGAGAGCTCCTACAATGAGCAGTTCTTC. Translated: CAISETSESSYNEQFF.

The CDR3 sequence is CASSQVGDLPEAFF. The CDR3 bases are TGTGCCAGCAGCCAAGTGGGGGACTTACCTGAAGCTTTCTTT. This chain joins TRBV14 and TRBJ1-1; tentative D call: TRBD1 (5 bases). V lost 1 base and J lost 6, with 12 bases in between. The CDR3 totals 14 residues. Germline values: CDR1 SGHDN, CDR2 FVKESK.

This clone was seen a single time. The rearrangement joins TRBV19 to TRBJ1-1; D may be TRBD1 (5 bases). The V gene lost 3 bases and the J gene lost 3 bases, with 11 bases spanning the gap. CDR1 is LNHDA and CDR2 is SQIVND in the germline V gene (reference sequence). The CDR3 is 14 residues long. The CDR3, as DNA: TGTGCCAGTAGTATGGGGGGTGCTTACACTGAAGCTTTCTTT. Residues: CASSMGGAYTEAFF. Based on the CDR3 plus reference TRBV19 and TRBJ1-1, the full variable domain is DGGITQSPKYLFRKEGQNVTLSCEQNLNHDAMYWYRQDPGQGLRLIYYSQIVNDFQKGDIAEGYSVSREKKESFPLTVTSAQKNPTAFYLCASSMGGAYTEAFFGQGTRLTVV.

V and J are TRBV9 and TRBJ2-5; D is possibly TRBD2 (6 bases). V lost 6 bases and J 5 bases, leaving 17 bases between the germline ends. The CDR3 loop spans 14 amino acids. Germline CDR1 SGDLS, CDR2 YYNGEE. The CDR3: CASTPPEGDETQYF. DNA of the CDR3: TGTGCCAGCACCCCACCGGAGGGAGACGAGACCCAGTACTTC.

As for this clone: This sample also contains other DNA sequences that code for the same CDR3. The gene calls are TRBV6-5 and TRBJ2-5; 11 bases are shared with TRBD2. Germline CDR1 is MNHEY and CDR2 is SVGAGI. The CDR3 runs 14 residues. J gave up 1 base and V 6 bases, and 1 base lay outside the gene matches. The CDR3 nucleotides are TGTGCCAGCAGGCTAGCGGGGGGCCAAGAGACCCAGTACTTC. The encoded protein is CASRLAGGQETQYF.

This chain connects TRBV30 to TRBJ2-5; D remains unclear. With 5 bases removed from V and 4 bases from J, the gap between germline ends came to 8 bases. Germline V gives CDR1 GTSNPN, CDR2 SVGIG (reference sequence). CDR3 size: 11 residues. The CDR3 bases are TGTGCCTGGGAGGTAGGAGAGACCCAGTACTTC. Protein sequence: CAWEVGETQYF.

The chain uses TRBV6-1 and TRBJ1-5; 10 nucleotides align to TRBD1. V lost 4 bases to trimming and J lost 4 bases; unmatched junction nucleotides: 4. The CDR3 is 15 residues long. The germline V gene encodes CDR1 MNHNS and CDR2 SASEGT. The CDR3 coding sequence is TGTGCCAGCAGTGCTCGGACAGGGGGTAATCAGCCCCAGCATTTT. This codes for CASSARTGGNQPQHF.

The V gene is TRBV4-1, the J gene TRBJ1-4; possibly TRBD1 for D (6 bases). The length of the CDR3 is 17 residues. V lost 0 bases to trimming and J lost 8 bases, with 19 bases between them. Germline V gives CDR1 MGHRA, CDR2 YSYEKL. In DNA form, the CDR3 reads TGCGCCAGCAGCCAAGAGGCTTCGGGGGGCGAGGGGGAAAAACTGTTTTTT. As protein: CASSQEASGGEGEKLFF.

The chain joins TRBV7-2 to TRBJ2-1; D gene unclear. The CDR3 totals 11 residues. V was clipped by 0 bases and J by 11 bases, with 5 bases between them. CDR1 and CDR2 (germline): SGHTA, FQGNSA. The CDR3 is CASSLALKQFF. The CDR3, as DNA: TGTGCCAGCAGCTTAGCGCTAAAGCAGTTCTTC.

The genes are TRBV6-6 and TRBJ1-1; tentative D call: TRBD1 (5 bases). Looked up from germline, CDR1 is MNHNY and CDR2 is SVGAGI (reference sequence). The CDR3 extends over 14 amino acids. Trimming removed 2 bases at V and 6 bases at J, with 13 bases between. The CDR3 nucleotides read TGTGCCAGCAGTTACGGTCAGGGTGTCGCTGAAGCTTTCTTT. It specifies CASSYGQGVAEAFF.

DNA for the CDR3: TGTGCCATCAGTGTGGGCCAGGGAATGACAGGCAATGAGCAGTTCTTC. Its protein product is CAISVGQGMTGNEQFF. The chain combines TRBV10-3 with TRBJ2-1, with D possibly being TRBD1 (6 bases). Germline loops: CDR1 ENHRY, CDR2 SYGVKD. The CDR3 runs to 16 residues. V lost 4 bases and J lost 6, with 19 bases in between.

A single count supports this clone. CDR3 sequence reads: CAISEGRIELAGGLRQETQYF. CDR3 in DNA: TGTGCCATCAGTGAAGGGCGCATTGAACTAGCGGGGGGGCTCCGACAAGAGACCCAGTACTTC. V and J are TRBV10-3 and TRBJ2-5; 13 nucleotides align to TRBD2. CDR3 length: 21 amino acids. Germline CDR1 ENHRY, CDR2 SYGVKD. J gave up 2 bases and V 3 bases, and 18 bases lay outside the gene matches.

The V gene is TRBV9, the J gene TRBJ2-7, with a tentative D call TRBD2 (6 bases). CDR3 length: 15 amino acids. From germline, CDR1 is SGDLS and CDR2 YYNGEE. V lost 2 bases and J 0 bases, leaving 12 bases between the germline ends. As DNA, the CDR3 is TGTGCCAGCAGCGTCGGGTCCGGGGGCTCCTACGAGCAGTACTTC. It is translated as CASSVGSGGSYEQYF.

V and J are TRBV6-5 and TRBJ2-7, with TRBD1 matching 12 bases. The V and J ends lost 0 bases and 7 bases, in that order; junction bases with no gene match: 7. Germline CDR1 is MNHEY and CDR2 is SVGAGI. This CDR3 spans 16 amino acids. CDR3 nucleotides: TGTGCCAGCAGTTACTCGATTTCGGGACAGGGGGCGGAGCAGTACTTC. It codes for CASSYSISGQGAEQYF.

V gene TRBV7-2 combines with J gene TRBJ2-3; 10 nucleotides match TRBD1. The trim removed 2 bases at V and 5 bases at J, leaving 4 bases unmatched. Germline V gene lookup returns CDR1 SGHTA and CDR2 FQGNSA. The CDR3 is made up of 15 amino acids. CDR3 sequence (DNA): TGTGCCAGCAGCTTAAGACAGGGGGCTGGAGATACGCAGTATTTT. It translates to CASSLRQGAGDTQYF.

This rearrangement joins TRBV7-3 to TRBJ2-2, with D unclear. In germline, CDR1 is SGHTA, CDR2 FQGTGA. V was trimmed by 5 bases and J by 3 bases, leaving 13 bases between them. There are 15 residues in the CDR3. CDR3 protein: CASSLTYMDTGELFF. The CDR3 bases are TGTGCCAGCAGCCTGACTTATATGGACACCGGGGAGCTGTTTTTT. The whole variable domain, remainder taken from reference TRBV7-3 and TRBJ2-2, is GAGVSQTPSNKVTEKGKYVELRCDPISGHTALYWYRQSLGQGPEFLIYFQGTGAADDSGLPNDRFFAVRPEGSVSTLKIQRTERGDSAVYLCASSLTYMDTGELFFGEGSRLTVL.

This chain joins TRBV7-9 and TRBJ1-4, with TRBD1 identical over 7 bases. This CDR3 comprises 16 residues. The ends lost 2 bases at V and 4 bases at J; junction bases unmatched: 7. The V gene's germline CDR1 is SEHNR and CDR2 FQNEAQ (reference sequence). Here the CDR3 reads CASSLSSQGVNEKLFF. The CDR3 DNA reads as TGTGCCAGCAGCTTAAGTTCTCAGGGGGTTAATGAAAAACTGTTTTTT.

The V gene is TRBV4-2, the J gene TRBJ2-1; 9 bases fit TRBD2. Germline CDR1 LGHNA, CDR2 YNFKEQ. Trimming removed 1 base from V and 9 bases from J; junction bases left unmatched: 16. This CDR3 contains 18 residues. In DNA form, the CDR3 reads TGTGCCAGCAGCCAAGTAGGGGCCCAGGGCGGGGGGGCAAGTGAGCAGTTCTTC. It translates to CASSQVGAQGGGASEQFF.

This clone was seen a handful of times. The chain uses TRBV6-5 and TRBJ1-1, with D tentatively TRBD1 (5 bases). This CDR3 has 15 residues. Germline V gives CDR1 MNHEY, CDR2 SVGAGI. Trimming took 2 bases from V and 1 from J, leaving 11 bases between them. CDR3 in amino acids: CASSYRGGGNTEAFF. In DNA, the CDR3 is TGTGCCAGCAGTTACCGCGGGGGAGGGAACACTGAAGCTTTCTTT.

V is TRBV7-2 and J is TRBJ1-5, with a possible D match to TRBD1 (5 bases). Germline-derived CDR1 and CDR2 are SGHTA and FQGNSA. The CDR3 is 14 residues long. The V end was cut by 5 bases, the J end by 4 bases, with 12 bases between. CDR3 nucleotide sequence: TGTGCCAGCAGCCAACGACAGACAAATCAGCCCCAGCATTTT. Protein sequence: CASSQRQTNQPQHF.